This entry concerns a single T cell receptor beta chain. Antigen specificity is unknown. A patient was excluded if there was uncontrolled infection, other autoimmune disease, pregnancy or lactation. Template material for amplifying TCR beta CDR3 regions consisted of RNA transcripts. TCR CDR3 underwent first-round RT-PCR with the HTBI primer set. TCRdb re-called the multiplex PCR reads through MiXCR, storing one row per CDR3 protein. Of fewer than 650,000 distinct CDR3 sequences in the sample, approximately 49% were seen once. Germline-derived CDR1 and CDR2 are ENHRY and SYGVKD. J lost 4 bases, V lost 6 bases, and 11 bases had no gene match. This CDR3 has 16 amino acids. The data originate from a study of T cells in Graves' hyperthyroidism and ophthalmopathy. Overall study results and limits: Within blood appeared most thyroid clonotypes that had expanded above 0.001.

The receptor's source is an adult woman with Graves' disease, either hyperthyroidism or ophthalmopathy (not recorded which). The gene calls are TRBV10-3 and TRBJ2-7; 11 nucleotides match TRBD2. Material for sequencing was peripheral blood or thyroid tissue (not recorded which). CDR3 sequence: CAISAVETSGTYEQYF. CDR3 nucleotides: TGTGCCATCAGCGCCGTTGAGACTAGCGGGACGTACGAGCAGTACTTC.